The TCR beta chain under discussion was sequenced for a study of CD8 T cells in ankylosing spondylitis. The study's findings and limits: Both synovial fluid and blood in reactive arthritis had previously been reported to carry some motif variants. A TCR beta motif of eight highly homologous variants appeared characteristic of ankylosing spondylitis blood.

This clonotype came up many times. What it binds is unknown. Generation of TCR beta libraries employed quantitative 5'-RACE incorporating molecular barcodes. A single record per CDR3 protein comes from TCRdb applying MiXCR to the 5' RACE reads. This sample yields around 440,000 distinct CDR3 sequences, of which 17% are seen a single time; 1% belongs to the top ten. This CDR3 has 15 amino acids. Trimming took 0 bases from V and 2 from J, leaving 7 bases between them. The chain employs TRBV12-3 or TRBV12-4 and TRBJ2-2; no reliable D call. The specimen sequenced was blood, either unsorted or a sorted T cell fraction (not recorded which). This receptor was obtained from a male donor with ankylosing spondylitis. This CDR3 is CASSLALQNTGELFF. CDR3 nucleotide sequence: TGTGCCAGCAGTTTAGCTTTACAAAACACCGGGGAGCTGTTTTTT.